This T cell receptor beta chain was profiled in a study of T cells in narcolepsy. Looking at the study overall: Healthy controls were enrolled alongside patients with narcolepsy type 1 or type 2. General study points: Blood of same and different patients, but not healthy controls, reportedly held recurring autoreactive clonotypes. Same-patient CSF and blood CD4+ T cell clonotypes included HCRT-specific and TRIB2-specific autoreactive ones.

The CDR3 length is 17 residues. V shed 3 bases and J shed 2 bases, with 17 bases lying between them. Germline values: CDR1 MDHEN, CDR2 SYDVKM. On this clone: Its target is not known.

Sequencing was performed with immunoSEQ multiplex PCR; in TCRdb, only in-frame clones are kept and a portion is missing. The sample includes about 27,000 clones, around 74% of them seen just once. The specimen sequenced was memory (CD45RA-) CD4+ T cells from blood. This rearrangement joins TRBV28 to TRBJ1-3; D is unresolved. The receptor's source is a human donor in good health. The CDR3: CASSLLRPFFTGNTIYF. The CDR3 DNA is TGTGCCAGCAGTTTGCTACGACCGTTCTTTACTGGAAACACCATATATTTT. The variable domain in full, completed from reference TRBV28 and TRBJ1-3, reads DVKVTQSSRYLVKRTGEKVFLECVQDMDHENMFWYRQDPGLGLRLIYFSYDVKMKEKGDIPEGYSVSREKKERFSLILESASTNQTSMYLCASSLLRPFFTGNTIYFGEGSWLTVV.